This T cell receptor (beta chain) was recorded in a study of beta chain features in type 1 diabetes. V lost 5 bases, J lost 6 bases, and 6 bases stayed unmatched. The V gene's germline CDR1 is SEHNR and CDR2 FQNEAQ (reference sequence). This CDR3 comprises 14 residues. Notes on the study in general: Shorter templates might be favored by PCR, equally in patients and controls. Moderate but significant shortening of TCRB CDR3s was recorded in all four CD4+ subsets from Type 1 diabetes patients.

Points on this clone: Antigen unknown.

TCRB transcripts that were expressed got sequenced, as all of the isolated RNA had been reverse transcribed. The data were produced by immunoSEQ multiplex PCR, yet TCRdb's version contains in-frame clones alone and is incomplete. The table records tens of thousands of clones, around 63% of them present only once. The sequencing input was Tregs from blood. This clonotype was obtained from a man younger than 45 with type 1 diabetes. Some clones in this sample may be carry-over from other donors' samples. The chain links TRBV7-9 to TRBJ2-3; 9 positions match TRBD2. The CDR3 nucleotides are TGTGCCAGCAGCCCGGGACTAGCTGTGGATACGCAGTATTTT. Its translation: CASSPGLAVDTQYF.